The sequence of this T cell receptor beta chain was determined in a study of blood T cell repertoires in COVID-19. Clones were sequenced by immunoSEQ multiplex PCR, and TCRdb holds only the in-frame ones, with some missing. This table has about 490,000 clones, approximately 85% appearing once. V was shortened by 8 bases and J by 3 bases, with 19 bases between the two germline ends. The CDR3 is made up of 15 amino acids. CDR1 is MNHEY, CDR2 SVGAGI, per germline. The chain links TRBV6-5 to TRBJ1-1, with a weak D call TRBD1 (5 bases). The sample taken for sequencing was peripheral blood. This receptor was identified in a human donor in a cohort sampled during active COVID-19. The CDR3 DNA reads TGTGCCAGCCGTCTCTCCGGCAGGGTGGACACTGAAGCTTTCTTT. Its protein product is CASRLSGRVDTEAFF.